Detailed here is one T cell receptor (beta chain). This specimen includes other DNA sequences encoding the same CDR3. The CDR3 contains 15 residues. V was cut by 1 base and J by 1 base, with 11 bases left in between. Germline CDR1 is SGHAT and CDR2 is FQNNGV. Participant-given clinical history determined each cohort assignment. These data belong to a study of blood T cell repertoires in COVID-19. Clones were read by immunoSEQ multiplex PCR, and TCRdb kept only the in-frame ones, dropping some. The table lists hundreds of thousands of clones, 80% to 90% of them singletons. Material: PBMCs or T cells enriched from blood (not recorded which). V and J are TRBV11-2 and TRBJ2-7, with D maybe TRBD2 (5 bases). This receptor was taken from a man between 35 and 55 years old who had recovered from COVID-19. CDR3 protein: CASSLVSGSSYEQYF. CDR3 in DNA: TGTGCCAGCAGCTTAGTCTCGGGGTCATCCTACGAGCAGTACTTC. Combining the CDR3 with reference TRBV11-2 and TRBJ2-7 gives the whole variable domain EAGVAQSPRYKIIEKRQSVAFWCNPISGHATLYWYQQILGQGPKLLIQFQNNGVVDDSQLPKDRFSAERLKGVDSTLKIQPAKLEDSAVYLCASSLVSGSSYEQYFGPGTRLTVT.